This TCR beta chain was sequenced in a study of blood T cell repertoires in COVID-19. The CDR3 spans 14 residues. Deletions cut 2 bases from V and 5 bases from J, with 10 bases between. Germline CDR1 MNHNS, CDR2 SASEGT. Individuals drawn from approximately 22 US areas were about 18 to 95 years old. In Cohort 3, a recovered donor had either two negative PCRs, clearance, or symptom resolution. As processed by the authors: Quantification of nucleated cells was approximated via reference gene primer amplification. Some clones are missing from TCRdb's copy, which holds only in-frame ones; the method was immunoSEQ multiplex PCR. The V and J calls and the clone size are those of that table, but D and trimming were determined from the DNA. The repertoire includes under 250,000 clones, 87% of them detected once, and 9.5% to 14% sits in the top ten.

The TCR was taken from a man younger than 45 who had recovered from COVID-19. The rearrangement joins TRBV6-1 to TRBJ1-5, with D perhaps TRBD1 (5 bases). Sequencing was carried out using PBMCs or T cells enriched from blood (not recorded which). In DNA, the CDR3 is TGTGCCAGCAGTGAAAACGCAGGGTATCAGCCCCAGCATTTT. Protein: CASSENAGYQPQHF.